This entry lists 20 T cell receptor beta chains sequenced from one sample in a study of T-cell reconstitution after alpha-beta-depleted transplantation in children. Preparation of the TCRbeta library was carried out with unique molecular identifiers. Using its own MiXCR run on the PCR reads, TCRdb lists one record per CDR3 protein. Of 500,000 or so distinct CDR3 sequences in the sample, 32% were seen once. The sample in question was PBMCs from the stem cell graft donor, obtained from the stem cell graft. These receptors were collected from a human donor who donated a stem cell graft to a child with aplastic anemia.

This rearrangement joins TRBV6-2 or TRBV6-3 to TRBJ1-2; no clear D. The V and J ends lost 6 bases and 4 bases respectively, with 15 bases between them. Germline-derived CDR1 and CDR2 are MNHEY and SVGEGT. This CDR3 is 14 amino acids long. Written as DNA, the CDR3 is TGTGCCAGCAGGGATCGCGAAATCTTCTATGGCTACACCTTC. The encoded protein is CASRDREIFYGYTF.

The V call is TRBV7-9, the J call TRBJ2-5; no firm D call. The germline V gene has CDR1 SEHNR and CDR2 FQNEAQ (reference sequence). V lost 2 bases and J 0 bases, leaving 7 bases between the germline ends. This CDR3 has 14 residues. As DNA, the CDR3 is TGTGCCAGCAGCTTACGCGCGAACCAAGAGACCCAGTACTTC. Its protein product is CASSLRANQETQYF.

The J gene is TRBJ2-1, the V gene TRBV15; D gene uncertain. Trimming took 1 base from V and 0 from J, leaving 10 bases between them. This CDR3 is built from 16 residues. Germline CDR1 LNHNV, CDR2 YYDKDF (reference sequence). CDR3 DNA: TGTGCCACCAGCAGAGTGGGCGGAACCTCCTACAATGAGCAGTTCTTC. Its protein is CATSRVGGTSYNEQFF.

This chain joins TRBV29-1 and TRBJ2-3, with D tentatively TRBD1 or TRBD2 (5 bases each). There are 15 residues in the CDR3. CDR1 SQVTM and CDR2 ANQGSEA come from the germline V gene. The V end was cut by 2 bases, the J end by 2 bases, with 14 bases between. The CDR3 spells CSVERSPGLTDTQYF. CDR3 in DNA: TGCAGCGTTGAACGTAGCCCGGGGCTCACAGATACGCAGTATTTT.

The chain has TRBV12-3 or TRBV12-4 and TRBJ2-1, with 7 bases fitting TRBD2. The CDR3 covers 12 residues. V lost 4 bases, J lost 13 bases, and 7 bases stayed unmatched. The CDR3, as DNA: TGTGCCAGCAGTTACGAGCGGGATCCCCAGTTCTTC. This gives the protein CASSYERDPQFF.

The rearrangement links TRBV5-1 to TRBJ2-7; 14 nucleotides match TRBD2. V lost 0 bases and J lost 5; bases outside the gene matches: 10. This CDR3 is 18 amino acids long. Germline CDR1 reads SGHRS; CDR2 reads YFSETQ. As DNA, the CDR3 is TGCGCCAGCAGCTTGGAGCGAGGGACTAGCGGGAGACGGGACGAGCAGTACTTC. It translates to CASSLERGTSGRRDEQYF.

The chain combines TRBV5-1 with TRBJ2-5, with TRBD2 matching over 11 bases. Germline values: CDR1 SGHRS, CDR2 YFSETQ. Losses at the gene ends were 2 bases for V and 2 bases for J; bases not matched to a gene: 8. This CDR3 contains 17 residues. The CDR3 DNA sequence: TGCGCCAGCAGCTTAACCGGGACTAGCGGAAATCAAGAGACCCAGTACTTC. It specifies CASSLTGTSGNQETQYF. Drawing the rest from reference TRBV5-1 and TRBJ2-5, the complete variable domain is KAGVTQTPRYLIKTRGQQVTLSCSPISGHRSVSWYQQTPGQGLQFLFEYFSETQRNKGNFPGRFSGRQFSNSRSEMNVSTLELGDSALYLCASSLTGTSGNQETQYFGPGTRLLVL.

The genes are TRBV28 and TRBJ1-1, with a weak D call TRBD1 (6 bases). The V gene lost 2 bases and the J gene lost 11 bases, with 12 bases spanning the gap. Germline V lookup: CDR1 MDHEN, CDR2 SYDVKM. The CDR3 has 12 amino acids. This chain's CDR3 is CASSLITGRAFF. In DNA form, the CDR3 reads TGTGCCAGCAGTTTAATTACAGGGCGGGCTTTCTTT.

In regard to this clonotype: A read error may produce the germline difference seen at one junction end. The CDR3 nucleotides read TGTGCCAGCAATTTACCCGGTCTATACAATGAGCAGTTCTTC. Amino acid sequence: CASNLPGLYNEQFF. This chain connects TRBV28 to TRBJ2-1; D unresolved. Germline V gene sequence: CDR1 MDHEN, CDR2 SYDVKM. CDR3 length: 14 residues. The full variable domain, its missing parts supplied by reference TRBV28 and TRBJ2-1, is DVKVTQSSRYLVKRTGEKVFLECVQDMDHENMFWYRQDPGLGLRLIYFSYDVKMKEKGDIPEGYSVSREKKERFSLILESASTNQTSMYLCASNLPGLYNEQFFGPGTRLTVL.

The J gene is TRBJ1-4, the V gene TRBV29-1; D remains ambiguous. CDR1 is SQVTM, CDR2 ANQGSEA, per germline. There are 12 residues in the CDR3. V was clipped by 8 bases and J by 8 bases, with 15 bases between them. The CDR3 DNA reads as TGCAGCTCTCGGTCTTCGGGAGAAAAACTGTTTTTT. Translated, it gives CSSRSSGEKLFF.

This sequence joins TRBV5-1 and TRBJ1-2; 8 nucleotides match TRBD1. CDR3 length: 14 residues. Trimming took 4 bases from V and 8 from J; bases not matched to a gene: 10. CDR1 is SGHRS, CDR2 YFSETQ, per germline. CDR3 nucleotides: TGCGCCAGCAGCCCGGATACAGGGGGAAGAGGCTACACCTTC. Translated: CASSPDTGGRGYTF.

The rearrangement joins TRBV7-9 to TRBJ1-5; 7 positions match TRBD1. The J segment lost 7 bases and the V segment lost 3 bases, leaving 6 bases of the junction unmatched. Germline CDR1 and CDR2: SEHNR and FQNEAQ (reference sequence). This CDR3 region has 14 residues. This CDR3 is CASSFTDRDQPQHF. CDR3 nucleotides: TGTGCCAGCAGCTTTACTGACAGGGACCAGCCCCAGCATTTT.

The chain combines TRBV25-1 with TRBJ1-5; D is undetermined. V was clipped by 5 bases and J by 0 bases, with 11 bases between them. The length of the CDR3 is 15 residues. Looked up from germline, CDR1 is MGHDK and CDR2 is SYGVNS. CDR3 in amino acids: CASSPGGYSNQPQHF. The CDR3 coding sequence is TGTGCCAGCAGTCCCGGAGGATATAGCAATCAGCCCCAGCATTTT.

A few counts support this clonotype. This chain links TRBV6-5 with TRBJ2-2; no definite D call. The V and J ends lost 2 bases and 7 bases respectively, with 8 bases between them. This CDR3 has 13 residues. The germline gives CDR1 MNHEY, CDR2 SVGAGI. For the CDR3, the DNA is TGTGCCAGCAGTTACCTGTCGATCGGGGAGCTGTTTTTT. Encoded protein: CASSYLSIGELFF.

V and J are TRBV12-5 and TRBJ1-2, with 8 positions matching TRBD1. CDR3 size: 19 residues. The trim removed 5 bases at V and 0 bases at J, leaving 17 bases unmatched. Germline CDR1 reads LGHNT; CDR2 reads FRNRAP. CDR3 region: CASGTARTGGVMTNYGYTF. The CDR3 DNA reads as TGTGCTAGTGGTACCGCCCGTACAGGGGGAGTTATGACTAACTATGGCTACACCTTC. Based on the CDR3 plus reference TRBV12-5 and TRBJ1-2, the full variable domain is DARVTQTPRHKVTEMGQEVTMRCQPILGHNTVFWYRQTMMQGLELLAYFRNRAPLDDSGMPKDRFSAEMPDATLATLKIQPSEPRDSAVYFCASGTARTGGVMTNYGYTFGSGTRLTVV.

This sequence joins TRBV20-1 and TRBJ1-2; no clear D. Germline V gene lookup returns CDR1 DFQATT and CDR2 SNEGSKA (reference sequence). Trimming took off 1 base at V and 2 bases at J, with 5 bases between the two ends. The CDR3 totals 12 residues. The CDR3 spells CSARAVNYGYTF. DNA for the CDR3: TGCAGTGCTAGAGCTGTAAACTATGGCTACACCTTC.

The chain recombines TRBV11-1 with TRBJ2-7; perhaps TRBD1 as D (5 bases). The germline gives CDR1 SGHAT, CDR2 FQDESV (reference sequence). The CDR3 extends over 13 amino acids. V lost 4 bases and J 5 bases, leaving 12 bases between the germline ends. The CDR3 here is CASSSQGSDEQYF. DNA of the CDR3: TGTGCCAGCAGCTCCCAGGGCAGCGACGAGCAGTACTTC.

The chain couples TRBV16 to TRBJ1-6, with D uncertain. Germline CDR1 is KGHSY and CDR2 is FQNENV. The CDR3 totals 15 residues. Between the trimmed V and J ends, which lost 2 bases and 3 bases, there was a span of 8 bases. CDR3 DNA: TGTGCCAGCAGCCAACGTGGCTTCTATAATTCACCCCTCCACTTT. The encoded protein is CASSQRGFYNSPLHF.

The chain combines TRBV20-1 with TRBJ1-3; 7 bases match TRBD1. Per the germline V gene, CDR1 is DFQATT and CDR2 is SNEGSKA (reference sequence). This CDR3 is built from 13 residues. V was pared by 6 bases and J by 3 bases, with 5 bases of the junction left unmatched. CDR3 coding DNA: TGCAGTGCCCAGGACAGGATTGGAAACACCATATATTTT. Encoded protein: CSAQDRIGNTIYF.

The V and J genes are TRBV12-3 or TRBV12-4 and TRBJ2-2, with D tentatively TRBD1 (6 bases). The CDR3 is made up of 15 amino acids. V lost 7 bases to trimming and J lost 3 bases, with 15 bases between them. CDR3 loop: CASIRNSGDTGELFF. DNA of the CDR3: TGTGCCAGCATTAGAAACTCAGGGGACACCGGGGAGCTGTTTTTT.